The sequence of this T cell receptor beta chain was determined in a study of T cells in Graves' hyperthyroidism and ophthalmopathy. PBMCs were collected from a 10 ml volume of fresh peripheral blood. This clonotype has at least ten counts. Germline loops: CDR1 MDHEN, CDR2 SYDVKM. The CDR3 extends over 15 amino acids. Germline trimming cut 7 bases from V and 5 bases from J; bases unmatched to any gene: 11. Amplified TCR beta CDR3 regions came from RNA transcripts. Carried out on the TCR CDR3, a first-round RT-PCR used the HTBI primer set. TCRdb fed the multiplex PCR reads into MiXCR, producing one record per CDR3 protein. Of about 360,000 distinct CDR3 sequences in the sample, under 15% are singletons; the top ten hold 9.2%.

The receptor's source is a woman younger than 35 with Graves' hyperthyroidism. This chain uses TRBV28 with TRBJ2-1, with 7 nucleotides matching TRBD2. The source material was blood. This CDR3 reads CASNLWQRGHNEQFF. The CDR3 nucleotides are TGTGCCAGCAACCTTTGGCAGCGGGGCCACAATGAGCAGTTCTTC.